This T cell receptor beta chain comes out of a study of cytomegalovirus exposure and HLA in healthy donors. Study-level points and caveats: The majority of TCR sequences were rare, yet some public TCRs appeared in many donors.

As concerns this clone: Its specificity is not known. This specimen includes other DNA sequences encoding the same CDR3.

Profiled with immunoSEQ multiplex PCR; TCRdb holds only in-frame clones, not every one. The sample contains under 200,000 clones, 80% to 85% of which appear only once. Germline CDR1 SGHVS, CDR2 FNYEAQ. Trimming at V came to 5 bases and at J to 7 bases, leaving 6 bases not matched to a gene. The CDR3 covers 13 residues. This TCR was sampled from a woman aged 25 to 45 in good health and CMV-seronegative. The chain joins TRBV7-6 to TRBJ2-7, with TRBD1 identical over 9 bases. The sequenced material came from PBMCs. The CDR3 DNA reads as TGTGCCAGCAGCCAGGGACAGGGAGGTGAGCAGTACTTC. Amino acids: CASSQGQGGEQYF.